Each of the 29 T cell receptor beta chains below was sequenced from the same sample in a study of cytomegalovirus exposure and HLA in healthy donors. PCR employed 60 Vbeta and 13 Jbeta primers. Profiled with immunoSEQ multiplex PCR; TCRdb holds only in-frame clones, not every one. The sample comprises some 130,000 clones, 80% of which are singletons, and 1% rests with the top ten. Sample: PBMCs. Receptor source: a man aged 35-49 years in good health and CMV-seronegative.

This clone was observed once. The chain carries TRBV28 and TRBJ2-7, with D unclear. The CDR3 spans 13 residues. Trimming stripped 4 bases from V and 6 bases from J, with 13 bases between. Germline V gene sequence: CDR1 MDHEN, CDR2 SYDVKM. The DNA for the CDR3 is TGTGCCAGCAGTTCCCACGACAAACTCGAGCAGTACTTC. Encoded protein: CASSSHDKLEQYF.

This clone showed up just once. The CDR3 here is CASSLVSTSPHNEQFF. CDR3 coding DNA: TGTGCCAGCAGCTTAGTATCAACTAGCCCCCACAATGAGCAGTTCTTC. The chain links TRBV7-6 to TRBJ2-1; tentatively, D is TRBD2 (6 bases). Germline assignment: CDR1 SGHVS and CDR2 FNYEAQ. This CDR3 has 16 residues. V was clipped by 1 base and J by 5 bases, with 15 bases between them.

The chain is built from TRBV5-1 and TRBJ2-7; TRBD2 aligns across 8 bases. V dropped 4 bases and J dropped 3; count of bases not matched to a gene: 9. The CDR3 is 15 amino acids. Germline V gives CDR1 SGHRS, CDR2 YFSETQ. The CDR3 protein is CASSRAGAEGYEQYF. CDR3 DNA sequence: TGCGCCAGCAGCCGAGCGGGGGCTGAAGGCTACGAGCAGTACTTC.

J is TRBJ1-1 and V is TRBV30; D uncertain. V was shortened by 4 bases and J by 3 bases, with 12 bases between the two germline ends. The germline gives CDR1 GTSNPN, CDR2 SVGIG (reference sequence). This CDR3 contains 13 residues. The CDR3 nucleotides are TGTGCCTGGAAGGTGCCAGGATACACTGAAGCTTTCTTT. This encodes CAWKVPGYTEAFF.

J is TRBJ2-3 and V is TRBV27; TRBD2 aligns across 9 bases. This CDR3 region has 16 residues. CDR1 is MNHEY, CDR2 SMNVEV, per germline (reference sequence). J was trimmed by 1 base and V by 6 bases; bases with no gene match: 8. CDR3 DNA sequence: TGTGCCAGCAGATTTAGCGGGAGATTGCGCACAGATACGCAGTATTTT. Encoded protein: CASRFSGRLRTDTQYF.

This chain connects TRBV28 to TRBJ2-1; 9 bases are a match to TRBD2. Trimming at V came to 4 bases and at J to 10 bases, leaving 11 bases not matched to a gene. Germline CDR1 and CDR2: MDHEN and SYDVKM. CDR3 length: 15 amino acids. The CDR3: CASSSQASGVWEQFF. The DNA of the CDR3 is TGTGCCAGCAGTTCCCAGGCTAGCGGGGTTTGGGAGCAGTTCTTC.

The CDR3 DNA reads TGTGCCTGGAGTAGGGGCCTGGGAGGCTCCTACGAGCAGTACTTC. As protein: CAWSRGLGGSYEQYF. The chain recombines TRBV30 with TRBJ2-7; a possible D gene is TRBD2 (6 bases). CDR1 is GTSNPN, CDR2 SVGIG, per germline (reference sequence). The germline V and J ends were trimmed by 2 bases and 0 bases, with 14 bases remaining between them. This CDR3 region has 15 residues.

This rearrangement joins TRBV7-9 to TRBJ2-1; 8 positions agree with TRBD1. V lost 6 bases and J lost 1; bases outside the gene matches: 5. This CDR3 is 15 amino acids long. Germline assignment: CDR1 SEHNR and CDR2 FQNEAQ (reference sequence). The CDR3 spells CASRHTGGSYNEQFF. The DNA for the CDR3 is TGTGCCAGCAGACATACAGGGGGTTCCTACAATGAGCAGTTCTTC.

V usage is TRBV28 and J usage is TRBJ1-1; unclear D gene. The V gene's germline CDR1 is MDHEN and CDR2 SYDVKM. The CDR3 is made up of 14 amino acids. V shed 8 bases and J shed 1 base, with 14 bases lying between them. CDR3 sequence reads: CASFSPGENTEAFF. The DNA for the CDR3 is TGTGCCAGCTTTTCACCCGGTGAGAACACTGAAGCTTTCTTT. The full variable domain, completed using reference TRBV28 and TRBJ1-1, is DVKVTQSSRYLVKRTGEKVFLECVQDMDHENMFWYRQDPGLGLRLIYFSYDVKMKEKGDIPEGYSVSREKKERFSLILESASTNQTSMYLCASFSPGENTEAFFGQGTRLTVV.

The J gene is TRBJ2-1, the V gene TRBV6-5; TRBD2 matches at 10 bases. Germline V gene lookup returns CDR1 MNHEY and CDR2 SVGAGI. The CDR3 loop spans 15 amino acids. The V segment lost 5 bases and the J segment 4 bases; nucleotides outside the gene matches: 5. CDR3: CASSIGLAVYNEQFF. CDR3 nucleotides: TGTGCCAGCAGTATCGGACTAGCGGTTTACAATGAGCAGTTCTTC.

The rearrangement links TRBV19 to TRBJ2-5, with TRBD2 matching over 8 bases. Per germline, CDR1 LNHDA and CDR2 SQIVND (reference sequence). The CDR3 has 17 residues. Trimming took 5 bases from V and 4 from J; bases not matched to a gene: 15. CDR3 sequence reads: CASSPQGTSGLVETQYF. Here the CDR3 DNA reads TGTGCCAGTAGTCCCCAAGGGACTAGTGGGCTCGTAGAGACCCAGTACTTC. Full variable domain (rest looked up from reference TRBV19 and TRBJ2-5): DGGITQSPKYLFRKEGQNVTLSCEQNLNHDAMYWYRQDPGQGLRLIYYSQIVNDFQKGDIAEGYSVSREKKESFPLTVTSAQKNPTAFYLCASSPQGTSGLVETQYFGPGTRLLVL.

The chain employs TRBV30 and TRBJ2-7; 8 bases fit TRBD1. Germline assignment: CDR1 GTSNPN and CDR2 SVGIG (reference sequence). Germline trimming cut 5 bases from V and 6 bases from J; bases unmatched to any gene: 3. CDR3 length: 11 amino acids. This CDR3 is CAWDRGSEQYF. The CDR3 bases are TGTGCCTGGGACAGGGGCTCCGAGCAGTACTTC.

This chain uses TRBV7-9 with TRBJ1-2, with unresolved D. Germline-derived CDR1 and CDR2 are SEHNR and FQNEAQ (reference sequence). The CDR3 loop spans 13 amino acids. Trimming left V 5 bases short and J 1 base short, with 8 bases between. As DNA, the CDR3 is TGTGCCAGCAGCCCACACATTAACTATGGCTACACCTTC. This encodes CASSPHINYGYTF.

The CDR3 DNA follows: TGTGCCAGCAGTTTAACCCGGACAGGATATAATTCACCCCTCCACTTT. As protein: CASSLTRTGYNSPLHF. The V gene is TRBV27, the J gene TRBJ1-6; 7 nucleotides line up with TRBD1. Looked up from germline, CDR1 is MNHEY and CDR2 is SMNVEV (reference sequence). The CDR3 contains 16 residues. With 2 bases clipped from V and 4 bases from J, the junction kept 5 bases outside the gene matches.

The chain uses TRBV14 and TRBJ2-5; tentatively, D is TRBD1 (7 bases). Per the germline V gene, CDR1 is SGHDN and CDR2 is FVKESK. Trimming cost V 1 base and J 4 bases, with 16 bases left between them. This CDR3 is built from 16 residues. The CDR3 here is CASSQARRGLAETQYF. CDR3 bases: TGTGCCAGCAGCCAAGCGCGGAGGGGGCTAGCAGAGACCCAGTACTTC.

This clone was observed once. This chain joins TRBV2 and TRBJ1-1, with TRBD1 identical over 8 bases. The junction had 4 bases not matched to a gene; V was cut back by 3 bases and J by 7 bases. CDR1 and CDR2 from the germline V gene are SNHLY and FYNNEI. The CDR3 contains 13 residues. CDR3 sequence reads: CASSDGQGGEAFF. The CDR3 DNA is TGTGCCAGCAGTGATGGACAGGGTGGTGAAGCTTTCTTT.

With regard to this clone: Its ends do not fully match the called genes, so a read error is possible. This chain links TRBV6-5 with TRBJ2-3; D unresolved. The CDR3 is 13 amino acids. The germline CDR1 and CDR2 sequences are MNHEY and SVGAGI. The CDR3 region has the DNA TGTGCCAGCAGGGCCCTGGGCACAGATACGAAGTATTTT. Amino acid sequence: CASRALGTDTKYF.

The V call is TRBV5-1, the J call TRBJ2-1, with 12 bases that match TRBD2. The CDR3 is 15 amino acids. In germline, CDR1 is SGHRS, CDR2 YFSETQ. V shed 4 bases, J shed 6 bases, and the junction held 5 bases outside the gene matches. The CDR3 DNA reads TGCGCCAGCAGCGTCGGGACTAGCGGGTTCAATGAGCAGTTCTTC. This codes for CASSVGTSGFNEQFF.

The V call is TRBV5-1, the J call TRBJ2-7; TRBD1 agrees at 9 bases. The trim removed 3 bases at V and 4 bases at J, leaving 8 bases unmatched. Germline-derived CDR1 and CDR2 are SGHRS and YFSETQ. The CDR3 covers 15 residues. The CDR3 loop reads CASSWAGQGNYEQYF. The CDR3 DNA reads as TGCGCCAGCAGCTGGGCGGGACAGGGTAATTACGAGCAGTACTTC.

Here the CDR3 reads CASSQDKNLADLGSNEQFF. The CDR3 region has the DNA TGCGCCAGCAGCCAAGATAAAAATCTAGCGGACTTGGGGTCCAATGAGCAGTTCTTC. The chain couples TRBV4-1 to TRBJ2-1; 7 bases map to TRBD2. This CDR3 is 19 amino acids long. V lost 0 bases and J lost 6; bases outside the gene matches: 17. Germline CDR1 reads MGHRA; CDR2 reads YSYEKL.

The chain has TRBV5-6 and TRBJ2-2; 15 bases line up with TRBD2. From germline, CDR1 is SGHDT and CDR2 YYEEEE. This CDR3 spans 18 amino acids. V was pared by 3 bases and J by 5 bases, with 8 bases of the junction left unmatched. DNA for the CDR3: TGTGCCAGCAGCTCTTTTGGACTAGCGGGGGGGTGGACCGGGGAGCTGTTTTTT. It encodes CASSSFGLAGGWTGELFF.

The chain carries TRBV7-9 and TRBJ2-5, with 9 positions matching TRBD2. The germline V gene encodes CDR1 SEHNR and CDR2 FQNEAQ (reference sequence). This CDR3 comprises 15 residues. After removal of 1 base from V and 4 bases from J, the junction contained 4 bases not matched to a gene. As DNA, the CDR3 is TGTGCCAGCAGCTTAGGCGGGGGGGCCCGAGAGACCCAGTACTTC. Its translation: CASSLGGGARETQYF.

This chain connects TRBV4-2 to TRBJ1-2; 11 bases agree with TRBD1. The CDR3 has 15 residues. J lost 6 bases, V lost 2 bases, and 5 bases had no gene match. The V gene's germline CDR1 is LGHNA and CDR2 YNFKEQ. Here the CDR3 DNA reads TGTGCCAGCAGCCAACGGGACAGGGGGAAGGATGGCTACACCTTC. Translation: CASSQRDRGKDGYTF.

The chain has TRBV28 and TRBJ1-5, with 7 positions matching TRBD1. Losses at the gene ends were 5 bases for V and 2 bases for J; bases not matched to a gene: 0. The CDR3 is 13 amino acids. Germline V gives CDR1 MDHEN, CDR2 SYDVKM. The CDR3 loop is CASSGQGNQPQHF. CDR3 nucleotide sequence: TGTGCCAGCAGTGGACAGGGCAATCAGCCCCAGCATTTT.

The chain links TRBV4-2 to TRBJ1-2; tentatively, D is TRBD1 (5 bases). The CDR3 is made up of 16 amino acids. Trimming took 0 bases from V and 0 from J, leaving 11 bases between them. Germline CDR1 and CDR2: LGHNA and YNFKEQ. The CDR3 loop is CASSQDLGQSNYGYTF. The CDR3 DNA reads TGTGCCAGCAGCCAAGATTTGGGGCAGTCTAACTATGGCTACACCTTC.

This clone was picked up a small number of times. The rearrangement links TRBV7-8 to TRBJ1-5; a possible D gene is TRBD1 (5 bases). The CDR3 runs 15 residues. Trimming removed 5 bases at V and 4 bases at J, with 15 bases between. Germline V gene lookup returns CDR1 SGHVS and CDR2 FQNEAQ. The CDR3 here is CASSVRVTTNQPQHF. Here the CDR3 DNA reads TGTGCCAGCAGCGTCAGGGTAACGACAAATCAGCCCCAGCATTTT.

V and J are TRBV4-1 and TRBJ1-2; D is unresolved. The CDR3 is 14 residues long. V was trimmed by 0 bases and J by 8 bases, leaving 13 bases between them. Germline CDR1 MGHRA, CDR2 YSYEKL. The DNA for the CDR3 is TGCGCCAGCAGCCAAGATCGACCAGCGTCCGGCTACACCTTC. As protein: CASSQDRPASGYTF.

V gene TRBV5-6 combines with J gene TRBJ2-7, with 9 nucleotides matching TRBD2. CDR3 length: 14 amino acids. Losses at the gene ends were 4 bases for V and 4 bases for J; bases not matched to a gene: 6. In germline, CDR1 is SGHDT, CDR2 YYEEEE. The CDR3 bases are TGTGCCAGCAGCGGCGGGAGGGCCGGGTACGAGCAGTACTTC. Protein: CASSGGRAGYEQYF. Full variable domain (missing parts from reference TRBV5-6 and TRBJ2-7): DAGVTQSPTHLIKTRGQQVTLRCSPKSGHDTVSWYQQALGQGPQFIFQYYEEEERQRGNFPDRFSGHQFPNYSSELNVNALLLGDSALYLCASSGGRAGYEQYFGPGTRLTVT.

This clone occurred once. Written as DNA, the CDR3 is TGTGCCAGCAGAGGGGCGGGGGGCGGTGAGCAGTTCTTC. It codes for CASRGAGGGEQFF. The genes are TRBV6-5 and TRBJ2-1; TRBD2 aligns across 8 bases. CDR1 is MNHEY, CDR2 SVGAGI, per germline. The CDR3 is 13 residues long. The J segment lost 9 bases and the V segment lost 6 bases, leaving 7 bases of the junction unmatched.